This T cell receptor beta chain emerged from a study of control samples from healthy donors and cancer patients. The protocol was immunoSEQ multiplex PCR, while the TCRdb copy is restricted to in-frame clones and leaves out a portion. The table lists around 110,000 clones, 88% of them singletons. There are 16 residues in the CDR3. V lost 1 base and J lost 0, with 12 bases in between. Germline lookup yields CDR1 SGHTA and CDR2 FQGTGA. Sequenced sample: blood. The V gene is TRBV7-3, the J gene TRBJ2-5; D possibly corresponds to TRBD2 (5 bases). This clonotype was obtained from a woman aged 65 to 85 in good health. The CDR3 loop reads CASSLSDYLYQETQYF. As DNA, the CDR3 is TGTGCCAGCAGCTTAAGTGACTACCTGTACCAAGAGACCCAGTACTTC.